This T cell receptor (beta chain) emerged from a study of T cells in Graves' hyperthyroidism and ophthalmopathy. This clonotype was counted only a few times. Its matching antigen is unknown. Amplification yielded TCR beta CDR3 regions, with RNA transcripts as the source. HTBI primers were the set used in a first-round RT-PCR of the TCR CDR3. Each CDR3 protein gets one entry after TCRdb re-called the multiplex PCR reads with MiXCR. This repertoire shows a few hundred thousand distinct CDR3 sequences, 13% to 15% found once; its top ten account for less than 20%. CDR3 size: 20 residues. Germline-derived CDR1 and CDR2 are MNHEY and SVGAGI. J gave up 0 bases and V 1 base, and 11 bases lay outside the gene matches. Whole-study findings and limits: Prediction of ophthalmopathy progression came a median roughly 6.7 months pre-onset.

Hyperthyroidism, newly diagnosed and lasting under 2 months, affected patients aged 18 to 65. It was uncontrolled infection, other autoimmune disease, pregnancy or lactation that excluded patients. Each diagnosis drew on symptoms, thyroxine, TRAb, thyroid ultrasound and orbital computed tomography findings. The sequenced sample was blood. The clonotype originates from a young woman with Graves' hyperthyroidism. The chain combines TRBV6-5 with TRBJ2-7, with 14 nucleotides matching TRBD2. The CDR3 loop is CASSYFRLAGGPSSSYEQYF. The CDR3 DNA follows: TGTGCCAGCAGTTACTTCCGACTAGCGGGAGGGCCATCGAGCTCCTACGAGCAGTACTTC.